The rows below give T cell receptor beta chains drawn from one sample of a study of synovial regulatory T cells in juvenile arthritis. Only in-frame clones appear in the TCRdb table, and some are missing; sequencing was by immunoSEQ multiplex PCR. This sample's table has 9,000 to 10,000 clones. Sequencing was done on a sample of Treg cells from blood. The source is a donor aged 2-29 years with juvenile idiopathic arthritis. Both conserved end residues are part of each CDR3. The order of the fields is V gene, J gene, clone size, CDR3 protein. Rows give clone size only sometimes, using once, few, many, or a class for an expanded clone.

TRBV4-2,TRBJ2-7,-,CASSHALAGTRTYEQYF
TRBV18,TRBJ1-1,-,CASSPRDRDTEAFF
TRBV7-3,TRBJ1-1,-,CASSLTGGNTEAFF
TRBV7-6,TRBJ1-5,-,CASSLVNQPQHF
TRBV28,TRBJ1-2,-,CASSLFTSNYGYTF
TRBV19,TRBJ2-1,-,CATEGHAYNEQFF
TRBV21-1,TRBJ1-5,-,CASSKDSTANSNQPQHF
TRBV10-3,TRBJ1-2,-,CAISELGYGYTF
TRBV7-9,TRBJ1-3,-,CASSLMLTIYF
TRBV18,TRBJ2-1,-,CASCTAYNEQFF
TRBV18,TRBJ1-2,-,CASSPGEGGYGYTF
TRBV5-1,TRBJ2-7,-,CASSWAGTSDYEQYF
TRBV5-6,TRBJ1-3,-,CASSFWETGNTIYF
TRBV6-5,TRBJ2-2,-,CASSYTVNTGELFF
TRBV5-6,TRBJ2-2,-,CASSFSETSAYWGELFF
TRBV6-5,TRBJ2-2,-,CASSYQLAGNTGELFF
TRBV10-3,TRBJ2-3,-,CAISRSGTSGRGVTQYF
TRBV27,TRBJ2-2,-,CASSRLAGARTGELFF
TRBV10-3,TRBJ2-2,-,CAISESTGLGAGELFF
TRBV7-3,TRBJ2-7,-,CASSYTGTGGEEQYF
TRBV2,TRBJ1-5,-,CASSEGGSLRQPQHF
TRBV6-5,TRBJ2-7,-,CASSYVGSEQYF
TRBV5-1,TRBJ2-1,-,CASSLGGQGLNEQFF
TRBV28,TRBJ2-5,-,CASSLGFGGSDEETQYF
TRBV15,TRBJ1-2,-,CATSRDHGPAPSGYTF
TRBV19,TRBJ1-1,-,CASSIDLDTEAFF
TRBV28,TRBJ2-7,-,CASSYGGSYEQYF
TRBV2,TRBJ1-6,-,CASRVPYRGADSPLHF
TRBV9,TRBJ1-1,-,CASSVGPEVWAEAFF
TRBV2,TRBJ2-7,-,CASIDSGRFINAYEQYF
TRBV10-3,TRBJ1-2,medium-sized,CAISEPLGGYTF
TRBV5-1,TRBJ1-1,-,CASSLGQRGTEAFF
TRBV10-3,TRBJ2-7,-,CAISGGRNDEQYF
TRBV7-2,TRBJ2-7,-,CASSLLRGGAEQYF
TRBV28,TRBJ1-1,-,CASSFTRYTEAFF
TRBV7-2,TRBJ1-6,-,CASSLVGGTYSPLHF
TRBV5-5,TRBJ2-1,-,CASSLRGLAGHEQFF
TRBV5-1,TRBJ2-1,-,CASSWIGNNEQFF
TRBV19,TRBJ1-1,-,CASSTGENEAFF
TRBV29-1,TRBJ1-1,-,CSAIVGNTEAFF
TRBV28,TRBJ1-2,-,CASSLPRDNPFRTF
TRBV4-3,TRBJ1-6,-,CASKIAGRQRVTLHF
TRBV28,TRBJ2-7,-,CASSPPVREGREQYF
TRBV21-1,TRBJ2-2,-,CASSKERGKWELFF